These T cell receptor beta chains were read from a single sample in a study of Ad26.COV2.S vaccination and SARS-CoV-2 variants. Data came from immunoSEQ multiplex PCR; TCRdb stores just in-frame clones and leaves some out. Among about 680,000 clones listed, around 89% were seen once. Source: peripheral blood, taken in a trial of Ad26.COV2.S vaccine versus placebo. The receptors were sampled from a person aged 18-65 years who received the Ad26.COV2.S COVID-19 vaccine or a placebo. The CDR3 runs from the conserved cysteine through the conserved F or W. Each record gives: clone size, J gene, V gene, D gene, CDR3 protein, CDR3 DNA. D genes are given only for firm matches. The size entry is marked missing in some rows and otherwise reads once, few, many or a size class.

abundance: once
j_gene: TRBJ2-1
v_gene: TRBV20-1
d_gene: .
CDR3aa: CSATPMVEQFF
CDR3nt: TGCAGTGCTACCCCTATGGTTGAGCAGTTCTTC

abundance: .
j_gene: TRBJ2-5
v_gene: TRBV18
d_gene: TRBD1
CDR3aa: CASSPDRGSSKTQYF
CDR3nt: TGTGCCAGCTCACCGGACAGGGGGTCTAGTAAGACCCAGTACTTC

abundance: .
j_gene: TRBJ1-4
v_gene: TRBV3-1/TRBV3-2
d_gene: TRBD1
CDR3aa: CASSQQDRGEKLFF
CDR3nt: TGTGCCAGCAGCCAACAGGACAGGGGTGAAAAACTGTTTTTT

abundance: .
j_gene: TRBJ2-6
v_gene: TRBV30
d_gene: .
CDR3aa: CAWSRALSGANVLTF
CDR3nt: TGTGCCTGGAGTAGGGCTCTCTCTGGGGCCAACGTCCTGACTTTC

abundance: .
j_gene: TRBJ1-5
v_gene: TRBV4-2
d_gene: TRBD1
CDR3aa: CASSEIPGQAHQPQHF
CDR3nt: TGTGCCAGCAGCGAAATCCCGGGACAGGCCCATCAGCCCCAGCATTTT

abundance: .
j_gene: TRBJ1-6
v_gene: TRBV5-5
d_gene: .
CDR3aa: CASSLATDSPLHF
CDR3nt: TGTGCCAGCAGCTTAGCAACCGATTCACCCCTCCACTTT

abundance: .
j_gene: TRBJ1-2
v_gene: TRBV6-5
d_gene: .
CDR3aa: CASSPTGGTGYTF
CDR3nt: TGTGCCAGCAGTCCGACAGGAGGGACCGGCTACACCTTC

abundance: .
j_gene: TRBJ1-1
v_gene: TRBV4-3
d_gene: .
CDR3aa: CASSQWSLRQVVNTEAFF
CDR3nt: TGCGCCAGCAGCCAATGGTCCCTCCGACAGGTGGTGAACACTGAAGCTTTCTTT

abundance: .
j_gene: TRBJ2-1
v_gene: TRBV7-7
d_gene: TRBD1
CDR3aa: CASSPNTGAYNEQFF
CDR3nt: TGTGCCAGCAGTCCGAACACAGGGGCCTACAATGAGCAGTTCTTC

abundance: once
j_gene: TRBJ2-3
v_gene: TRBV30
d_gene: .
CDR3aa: CAWRLAGGTDTQYF
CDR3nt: TGTGCCTGGAGATTAGCAGGCGGCACAGATACGCAGTATTTT

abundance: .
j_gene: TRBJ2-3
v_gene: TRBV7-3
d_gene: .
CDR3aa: CASSRTGRDTDTQYF
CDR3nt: TGTGCCAGCAGCCGGACAGGGAGGGACACAGATACGCAGTATTTT

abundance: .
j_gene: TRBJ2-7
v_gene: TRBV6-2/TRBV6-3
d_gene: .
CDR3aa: CASSYPSVSYEQYF
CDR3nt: TGTGCCAGCAGTTACCCCTCAGTCTCCTACGAGCAGTACTTC

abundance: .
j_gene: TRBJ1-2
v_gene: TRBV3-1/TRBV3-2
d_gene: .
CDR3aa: CASSLQDNLYGYTF
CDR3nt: TGTGCCAGCAGCCTACAGGACAACCTATATGGCTACACCTTC

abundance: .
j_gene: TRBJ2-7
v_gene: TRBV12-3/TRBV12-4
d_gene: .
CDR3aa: CASQRKSSYEQYF
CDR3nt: TGTGCCAGCCAAAGAAAGAGCTCCTACGAGCAGTACTTC

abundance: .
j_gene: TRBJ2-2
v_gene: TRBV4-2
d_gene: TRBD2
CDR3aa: CASSQETAGGNTGELFF
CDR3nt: TGTGCCAGCAGCCAAGAAACAGCGGGAGGCAACACCGGGGAGCTGTTTTTT

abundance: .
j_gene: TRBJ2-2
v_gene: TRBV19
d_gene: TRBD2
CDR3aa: CASSIVGLAGFANTGELFF
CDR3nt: TGTGCCAGTAGTATAGTGGGACTAGCGGGGTTCGCGAACACCGGGGAGCTGTTTTTT

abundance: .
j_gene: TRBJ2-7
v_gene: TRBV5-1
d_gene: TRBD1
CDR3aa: CASTGGQGPYEQYF
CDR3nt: TGCGCCAGCACCGGGGGACAGGGCCCCTACGAGCAGTACTTC

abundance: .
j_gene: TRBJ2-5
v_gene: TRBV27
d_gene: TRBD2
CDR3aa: CASRRDQGGETQYF
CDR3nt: TGTGCCAGCAGACGAGACCAGGGAGGGGAGACCCAGTACTTC

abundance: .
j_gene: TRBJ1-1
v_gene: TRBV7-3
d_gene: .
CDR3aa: CASSLNGRTEAFF
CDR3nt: TGTGCCAGCAGCTTGAACGGCAGGACTGAAGCTTTCTTT

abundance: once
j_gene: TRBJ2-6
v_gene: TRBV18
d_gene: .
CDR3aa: CASSYDSGANVLTF
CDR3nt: TGTGCCAGCTCATATGATTCTGGGGCCAACGTCCTGACTTTC

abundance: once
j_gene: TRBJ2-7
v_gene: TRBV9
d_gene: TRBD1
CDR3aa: CASSATPQTGAHEQYF
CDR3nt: TGTGCCAGCAGCGCCACCCCACAGACAGGGGCTCACGAGCAGTACTTC

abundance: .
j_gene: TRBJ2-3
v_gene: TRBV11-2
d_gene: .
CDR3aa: CASSSNWVHTQYF
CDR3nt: TGTGCCAGCAGCTCAAACTGGGTTCATACGCAGTATTTT

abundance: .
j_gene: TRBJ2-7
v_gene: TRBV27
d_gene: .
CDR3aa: CASSVGGSYEQYF
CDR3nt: TGTGCCAGCAGCGTCGGGGGCTCCTACGAGCAGTACTTC

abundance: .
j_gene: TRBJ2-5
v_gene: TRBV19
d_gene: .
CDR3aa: CASSITLGETQYF
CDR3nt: TGTGCCAGTAGTATAACACTTGGAGAGACCCAGTACTTC

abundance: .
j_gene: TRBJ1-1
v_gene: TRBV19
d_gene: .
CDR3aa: CASSIEARLNTEAFF
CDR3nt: TGTGCCAGTAGTATAGAGGCTAGGCTGAACACTGAAGCTTTCTTT

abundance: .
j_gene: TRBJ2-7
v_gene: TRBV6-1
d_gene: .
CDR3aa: CASSSGRAYEQYF
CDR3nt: TGTGCCAGCAGTTCGGGCCGAGCCTACGAGCAGTACTTC

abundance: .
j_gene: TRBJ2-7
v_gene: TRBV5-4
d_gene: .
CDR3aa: CASSLRGSVGYEQYF
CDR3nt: TGTGCCAGCAGCTTAAGGGGATCCGTCGGCTACGAGCAGTACTTC

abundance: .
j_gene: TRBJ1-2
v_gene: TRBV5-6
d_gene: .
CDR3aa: CASSQSGGYTF
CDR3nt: TGTGCCAGCAGCCAGTCGGGGGGCTACACCTTC

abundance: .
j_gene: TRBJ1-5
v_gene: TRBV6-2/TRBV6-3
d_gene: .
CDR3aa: CASSYSGPYQPQHF
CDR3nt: TGTGCCAGCAGTTACTCTGGCCCGTATCAGCCCCAGCATTTT

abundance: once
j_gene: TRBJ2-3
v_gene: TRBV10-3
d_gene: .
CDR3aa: CAISVRMSTDTQYF
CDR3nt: TGTGCCATCAGTGTGCGAATGTCGACAGATACGCAGTATTTT

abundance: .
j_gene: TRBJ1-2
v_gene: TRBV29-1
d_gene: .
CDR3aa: CSVAEGNYGYTF
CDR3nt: TGCAGCGTTGCCGAGGGGAACTATGGCTACACCTTC

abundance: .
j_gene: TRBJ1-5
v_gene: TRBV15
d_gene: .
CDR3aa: CATSTPLGQGGNQPQHF
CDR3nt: TGTGCCACCAGCACCCCTCTGGGGCAGGGAGGCAATCAGCCCCAGCATTTT

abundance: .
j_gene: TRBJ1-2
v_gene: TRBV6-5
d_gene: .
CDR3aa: CASSYSWASPETGYTF
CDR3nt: TGTGCCAGCAGTTACTCGTGGGCCTCACCCGAGACTGGCTACACCTTC

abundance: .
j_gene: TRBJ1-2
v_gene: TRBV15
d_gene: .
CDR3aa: CATSRDIGEGYTF
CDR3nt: TGTGCCACCAGCAGAGATATCGGGGAGGGCTACACCTTC

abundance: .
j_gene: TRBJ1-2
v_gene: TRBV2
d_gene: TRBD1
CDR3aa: CASSARLGTANYGYTF
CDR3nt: TGTGCCAGCAGTGCCCGACTAGGGACAGCAAACTATGGCTACACCTTC

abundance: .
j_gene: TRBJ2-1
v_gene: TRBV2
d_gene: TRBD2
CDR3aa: CASSGLAGVENEQFF
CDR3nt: TGTGCCAGCAGTGGACTAGCGGGAGTTGAGAATGAGCAGTTCTTC

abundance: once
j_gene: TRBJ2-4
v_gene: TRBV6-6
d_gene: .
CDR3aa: CASSYSPHGRAGKYF
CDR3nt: TGTGCCAGCAGTTACTCGCCTCATGGTCGGGCGGGAAAGTACTTC

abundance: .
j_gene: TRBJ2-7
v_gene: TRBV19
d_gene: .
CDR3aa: CASSIKHSREFEQYF
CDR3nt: TGTGCCAGTAGTATCAAACATTCCAGGGAATTCGAGCAGTACTTC

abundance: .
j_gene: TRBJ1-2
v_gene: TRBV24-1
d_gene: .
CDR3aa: CATSDKGYGYTF
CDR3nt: TGTGCCACCAGTGATAAGGGGTATGGCTACACCTTC

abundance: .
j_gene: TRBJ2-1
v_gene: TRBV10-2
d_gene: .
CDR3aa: CASSEWTNEQFF
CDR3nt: TGCGCCAGCAGTGAGTGGACCAATGAGCAGTTCTTC

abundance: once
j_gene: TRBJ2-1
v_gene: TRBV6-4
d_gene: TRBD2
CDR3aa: CASSDSSGSYNEQFF
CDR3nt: TGTGCCAGCAGTGACTCTAGCGGGAGCTACAATGAGCAGTTCTTC

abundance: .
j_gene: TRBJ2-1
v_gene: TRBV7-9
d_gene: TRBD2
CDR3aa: CASSLVVFSGRGDEQFF
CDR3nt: TGTGCCAGCAGCTTGGTGGTTTTTAGCGGGAGGGGGGATGAGCAGTTCTTC

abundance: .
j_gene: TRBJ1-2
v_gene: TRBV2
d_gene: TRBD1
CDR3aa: CASRPPGQGFTYGYTF
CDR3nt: TGTGCCAGCAGGCCTCCGGGACAGGGTTTTACCTATGGCTACACCTTC

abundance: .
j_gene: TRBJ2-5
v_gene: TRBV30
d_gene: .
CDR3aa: CAWGGRGETQYF
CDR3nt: TGTGCCTGGGGGGGTCGAGGGGAGACCCAGTACTTC

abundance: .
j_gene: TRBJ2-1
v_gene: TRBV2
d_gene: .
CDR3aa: CASSGAGWEQFF
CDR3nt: TGTGCCAGCAGTGGGGCGGGGTGGGAGCAGTTCTTC

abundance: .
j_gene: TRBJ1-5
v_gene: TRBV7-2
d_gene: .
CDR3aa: CASSLHSNQPQHF
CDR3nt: TGTGCCAGCAGCTTGCATAGCAATCAGCCCCAGCATTTT

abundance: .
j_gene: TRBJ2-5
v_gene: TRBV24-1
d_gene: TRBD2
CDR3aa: CATGDTSGGRETQYF
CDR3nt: TGTGCCACCGGCGATACTAGCGGGGGGAGGGAGACCCAGTACTTC

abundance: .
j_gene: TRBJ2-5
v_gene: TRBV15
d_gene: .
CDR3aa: CATSRDRYSLGKQETQYF
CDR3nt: TGTGCCACCAGCAGAGATCGTTATAGTCTGGGTAAACAAGAGACCCAGTACTTC

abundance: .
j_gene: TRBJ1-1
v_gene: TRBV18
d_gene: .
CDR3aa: CASSPHEGGTEAFF
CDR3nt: TGTGCCAGCTCCCCTCACGAGGGAGGCACTGAAGCTTTCTTT

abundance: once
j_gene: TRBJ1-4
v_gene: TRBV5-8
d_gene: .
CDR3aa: CATGGLATNEKLFF
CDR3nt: TGTGCCACCGGGGGTCTCGCAACTAATGAAAAACTGTTTTTT

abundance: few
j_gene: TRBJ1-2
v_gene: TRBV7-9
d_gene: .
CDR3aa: CASSLLSAYGYTF
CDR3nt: TGTGCCAGCAGCTTACTCTCGGCCTATGGCTACACCTTC

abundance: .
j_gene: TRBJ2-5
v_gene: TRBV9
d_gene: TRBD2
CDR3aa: CASSVGLAGGKETQYF
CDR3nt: TGTGCCAGCAGCGTGGGACTAGCGGGGGGGAAGGAGACCCAGTACTTC

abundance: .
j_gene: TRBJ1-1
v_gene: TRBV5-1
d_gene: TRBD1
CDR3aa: CASSFGDRVNTEAFF
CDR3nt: TGCGCCAGCAGCTTCGGTGACAGGGTGAACACTGAAGCTTTCTTT

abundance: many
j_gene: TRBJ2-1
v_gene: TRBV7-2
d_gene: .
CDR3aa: CASSPPGPNEQFF
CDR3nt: TGTGCCAGCAGCCCTCCAGGGCCCAATGAGCAGTTCTTC

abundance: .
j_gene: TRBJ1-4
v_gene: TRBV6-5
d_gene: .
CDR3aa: CASNLEWKLFF
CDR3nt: TGTGCCAGCAACTTGGAGTGGAAACTGTTTTTT

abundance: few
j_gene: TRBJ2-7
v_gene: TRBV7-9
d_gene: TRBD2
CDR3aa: CAVRGAGGSYEQYF
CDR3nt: TGTGCAGTTAGGGGTGCGGGAGGGTCCTACGAGCAGTACTTC

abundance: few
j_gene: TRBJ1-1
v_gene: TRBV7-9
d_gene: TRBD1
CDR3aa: CASSTGQGEAFF
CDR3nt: TGTGCCAGCAGCACCGGACAGGGGGAAGCTTTCTTT